The present T cell receptor beta chain was sequenced within a study of blood T cell repertoires in COVID-19. Whole-study context: Sample material is recorded as cDNA or gDNA derived from T cells, B-cell-depleted T cells, or PBMCs.

The protocol was immunoSEQ multiplex PCR, while the TCRdb copy is restricted to in-frame clones and leaves out a portion. This table holds some 150,000 clones, roughly nine tenths found once. This clone is labeled medium-sized. There are 15 residues in the CDR3. This TCR came from a woman between 55 and 75 years old with active or convalescent COVID-19. The sequenced sample was peripheral blood. The chain recombines TRBV21-1 with TRBJ1-3. TRBV21-1 represents a pseudogene. CDR3: CASSPWIYAGDTIYF. CDR3 nucleotide sequence: TGTGCCAGCAGCCCCTGGATCTACGCCGGGGACACCATATATTTT.